This T cell receptor beta chain was sequenced in a study of OX40 agonist ivuxolimab in advanced cancers. Study in general: The patients got ivuxolimab, which is an agonistic anti-OX40 (CD134) antibody. Hepatocellular carcinoma, melanoma, renal cell or head and neck cancer occurred in dose-escalation patients.

The CDR3 consists of 15 residues. The trim removed 4 bases at V and 5 bases at J, leaving 4 bases unmatched. The germline V gene encodes CDR1 SGHNT and CDR2 YYREEE (reference sequence). This table comes from immunoSEQ multiplex PCR, and its TCRdb copy is limited to in-frame clones, with some not included. The table has 72,000 or so clones, 89% seen once. Study-level points and caveats: More expanded clones were seen, on average, in CD8+ T cells than in CD4+.

This clone was found once. Its antigen is unknown. The sequences come from CD4+ or CD8+ T cells sorted from blood, collected in a trial of the OX40 agonist ivuxolimab. The V and J genes are TRBV5-4 and TRBJ2-5; 14 bases map to TRBD2. The sequence came from an adult with an advanced solid tumor such as melanoma, head and neck, liver or kidney cancer. The CDR3 reads CASSLRLAGGETQYF. CDR3 sequence (DNA): TGTGCCAGCAGCCTAAGACTAGCGGGAGGGGAGACCCAGTACTTC.